The source of this T cell receptor (beta chain) is a study of radiotherapy plus CTLA-4 blockade in lung cancer. Using immunoSEQ multiplex PCR, the repertoire was profiled, and TCRdb retains in-frame clones only, with some absent. The repertoire holds about 55,000 clones, with 82% as singletons. J was trimmed by 5 bases and V by 2 bases; bases with no gene match: 8. From germline, CDR1 is KGHSH and CDR2 LQKENI. The CDR3 is made up of 15 amino acids. The clonotype comes from a human donor with non-small cell lung cancer whose response to radiotherapy plus ipilimumab could not be evaluated. The J gene is TRBJ2-7, the V gene TRBV18, with TRBD1 identical over 8 bases. Sequences were derived from peripheral blood, sampled from a patient treated with radiotherapy plus ipilimumab. CDR3 DNA sequence: TGTGCCAGCTCACCAGCGCAGGGGGCGGGAAACGAGCAGTACTTC. Translation gives CASSPAQGAGNEQYF. The full variable domain, with the rest looked up from reference TRBV18 and TRBJ2-7, is NAGVMQNPRHLVRRRGQEARLRCSPMKGHSHVYWYRQLPEEGLKFMVYLQKENIIDESGMPKERFSAEFPKEGPSILRIQQVVRGDSAAYFCASSPAQGAGNEQYFGPGTRLTVT.